This TCR beta chain was sequenced during a study of control samples from healthy donors and cancer patients. Germline V gene sequence: CDR1 SGHAT, CDR2 FQNNGV. There are 15 residues in the CDR3. Trimming pared 5 bases from V and 3 bases from J, leaving 17 bases between. Assay used: immunoSEQ multiplex PCR; TCRdb lists only in-frame clones, some missing. The sample comprises over 120,000 clones, more than 85% of which are singletons, and roughly 3.1% rests with the top ten. Sequenced material: blood. V is TRBV11-2 and J is TRBJ2-7; D may correspond to TRBD1 or TRBD2 (5 bases each). This TCR was recovered from a young man in good health. The CDR3: CASSPRVGESYEQYF. In DNA, the CDR3 is TGTGCCAGCAGCCCACGGGTGGGGGAAAGCTACGAGCAGTACTTC.